The following is a T cell receptor (beta chain) sequence with its context. Its antigen is unknown. One base away there is no much larger clone; base qualities are not given. In Seattle, one collaborating source enrolled patients while the infection was active and tracked those patients longitudinally over the course of disease. Each collaborating institution followed its own protocols to collect whole blood in K2EDTA tubes. For TCRbeta analysis, collaborators shipped samples as frozen whole blood, isolated PBMCs, or DNA extracted from either of those sample types. This entry is derived from a study of blood T cell repertoires in COVID-19 (dated by TCRdb to 2020 to 2021). A note on the overall study: Samples from collaborators originated in the United States, Italy and Spain and spanned both the acute and convalescent phases of COVID-19. The prospective study material was composed of cDNA or gDNA derived from T cells, B-cell-depleted T cells, or PBMCs. Subjects who had been exposed to COVID-19, were actively infected with it, or had recovered from it provided the deeply sampled blood TCRbeta repertoires that made up the dataset. The repertoires were made available in a free public database intended to serve as a resource for research on the immune response to SARS-CoV-2. Samples came from the ongoing ImmuneRACE study (first 160 participants) plus 1,254 subjects from 6 global collaborators. The sample metadata nearly always contained a de-identified subject ID, COVID-19 status, age in years and sex. Where HLA class I and class II types were available, the types were taken from metadata supplied by the sample provider, not from assay-based typing. The study at large found these results: The quantity of clinical and demographic metadata differed by source and by participant and was supplied without curation.

The germline V gene encodes CDR1 MNHNS and CDR2 SASEGT. Relative to germline, V is 1 base shorter and J is 4 bases shorter, with 8 bases between their ends. The cysteine opens and the phenylalanine closes a CDR3 of 14 amino acids. Left in the record is the CDR3 DNA by itself, 42 bases read in frame from the first base. The immunoSEQ Assay, a bias-controlled multiplex PCR, was used to amplify TCRbeta CDR3 regions from genomic DNA. The study's own analysis went as follows. The number of nucleated cells in each sample was estimated by amplification of reference gene primers within the assay. To quantify the absolute abundance of each unique TCRbeta CDR3 rearrangement, sequence reads were collapsed and filtered. For each sample, productive Simpson clonality was calculated as the square root of Simpson's diversity index across productive rearrangements. As stored in TCRdb, this immuneACCESS dataset retains in-frame rearrangements with V and J assigned. A fraction of the clones does not appear; measured against another copy, unresolved V genes explain less than half of the discrepancy, and the remainder lacks a known reason. V, J and clone size derive from that table, while D and trimming were established from the DNA sequence. This sample comprises fewer than 200,000 clones, 80% to 90% of them detected only once. The top ten clonotypes cover around 13% of the sample.

This chain joins TRBV6-1 to TRBJ1-5, and TRBD1 may be the D gene, going by 6 matching bases. This TCR came from a woman aged 70-85 years with COVID-19, enrolled during active disease. The sequencing input was peripheral blood. The DNA reads as follows: TGTGCCAGCAGTGAAGTAAGGGGGAATCAGCCCCAGCATTTT. Protein translation: CASSEVRGNQPQHF.